This is a list of T cell receptor beta chains from one sample in a study of blood T cell repertoires in COVID-19. Assay: immunoSEQ multiplex PCR; the TCRdb copy retains only in-frame clones and omits some. The sample lists 300,000 or so clones, roughly 90% seen once, with 2.5% to 3.5% in the top ten. Sample: peripheral blood. The receptors derive from a woman aged 30 to 39 with COVID-19, enrolled during active disease. Both conserved end residues are part of each CDR3. Fields, in order: J gene, clone size, D gene, V gene, CDR3 DNA, CDR3 protein. A D gene is named only where the DNA matches it firmly. Clone sizes are given selectively: once, few, many, or a class where the clone is expanded.

J: TRBJ1-2; size: NA; D: NA; V: TRBV15; DNA: TGTGCCACCAGCAGAGATGAGCTTAACTATGGCTACACCTTC; CDR3: CATSRDELNYGYTF
J: TRBJ1-6; size: NA; D: NA; V: TRBV9; DNA: TGTGCCAGCAGCGACGGGTCATCTCCCCTCCACTTT; CDR3: CASSDGSSPLHF
J: TRBJ2-7; size: once; D: TRBD2; V: TRBV6-5; DNA: TGTGCCAGCAGTAAGAGCGGGAGGGACACCGAGCAGTACTTC; CDR3: CASSKSGRDTEQYF
J: TRBJ1-5; size: NA; D: NA; V: TRBV12-3/TRBV12-4; DNA: TGTGCCAGCAGTGGACAGAGCAATCAGCCCCAGCATTTT; CDR3: CASSGQSNQPQHF
J: TRBJ1-4; size: NA; D: NA; V: TRBV5-1; DNA: TGCGCCAGCAGCTCCGGACAGACTACTGCAACTAATGAAAAACTGTTTTTT; CDR3: CASSSGQTTATNEKLFF
J: TRBJ1-2; size: few; D: TRBD1; V: TRBV6-5; DNA: TGTGCCAGCAGTTACCAGGGGGCCTATGGCTACACCTTC; CDR3: CASSYQGAYGYTF
J: TRBJ1-2; size: NA; D: NA; V: TRBV5-4; DNA: TGTGCCAGCAGCTTGATTTCCGGACAGCGGAGGGGCTACACCTTC; CDR3: CASSLISGQRRGYTF
J: TRBJ1-1; size: NA; D: NA; V: TRBV6-5; DNA: TGTGCCAGCAGTTATTCTCAGGCCACTGAAGCTTTCTTT; CDR3: CASSYSQATEAFF
J: TRBJ1-2; size: once; D: NA; V: TRBV19; DNA: TGTGCCAGTCGCCGGAGGACGGATTCGAAAGGCTACACCTTC; CDR3: CASRRRTDSKGYTF
J: TRBJ1-5; size: NA; D: NA; V: TRBV25-1; DNA: TGTGCCAGCAGGAGGGGGGGGGAGGGCAATCAGCCCCAGCATTTT; CDR3: CASRRGGEGNQPQHF
J: TRBJ1-2; size: few; D: NA; V: TRBV7-9; DNA: TGTGCCAGCAGCCGGGGAGCCTATGGCTACACCTTC; CDR3: CASSRGAYGYTF
J: TRBJ1-5; size: NA; D: NA; V: TRBV11-3; DNA: TGTGCCAGCAGCTTATTCTCGCAGGGCCTCCGAACCTATAGCAATCAGCCCCAGCATTTT; CDR3: CASSLFSQGLRTYSNQPQHF
J: TRBJ1-1; size: NA; D: NA; V: TRBV6-5; DNA: TGTGCCAGCAGTACAGGGTTGAGAACTGAAGCTTTCTTT; CDR3: CASSTGLRTEAFF
J: TRBJ2-7; size: NA; D: NA; V: TRBV2; DNA: TGTGCCAGCAAGGACAGCCACGAGCAGTACTTC; CDR3: CASKDSHEQYF
J: TRBJ1-4; size: NA; D: TRBD1; V: TRBV7-9; DNA: TGTGCCGGAAAGACAGGGGAGGCAGCTAATGAAAAACTGTTTTTT; CDR3: CAGKTGEAANEKLFF
J: TRBJ1-4; size: few; D: NA; V: TRBV7-9; DNA: TGTGCCAGCAGCTCCAGGGCAGAAAAACTGTTTTTT; CDR3: CASSSRAEKLFF
J: TRBJ2-7; size: NA; D: TRBD1; V: TRBV5-1; DNA: TGCGCCAGCAGCTTGAGGGTCCAGGGGGCCCACGAGCAGTACTTC; CDR3: CASSLRVQGAHEQYF
J: TRBJ1-1; size: NA; D: NA; V: TRBV6-5; DNA: TGTGCCAGCACTCGACACGATGAAGCTTTCTTT; CDR3: CASTRHDEAFF
J: TRBJ1-2; size: NA; D: TRBD1; V: TRBV28; DNA: TGTGCCAGCAGAACAGGGGTTTTCAGAGGCTACACCTTC; CDR3: CASRTGVFRGYTF
J: TRBJ1-2; size: many; D: NA; V: TRBV3-1/TRBV3-2; DNA: TGTGCCAGCAGCCAAGAAAGACGGGGGGGCTTATATGGCTACACCTTC; CDR3: CASSQERRGGLYGYTF
J: TRBJ1-1; size: NA; D: NA; V: TRBV14; DNA: TGTGCCAGCAGCCCGCTCTACAGCGGGAGAACTGAAGCTTTCTTT; CDR3: CASSPLYSGRTEAFF
J: TRBJ2-3; size: NA; D: TRBD2; V: TRBV24-1; DNA: TGTGCCACCGCCTCTAGCGGGTTTGGCACAGATACGCAGTATTTT; CDR3: CATASSGFGTDTQYF
J: TRBJ2-7; size: NA; D: TRBD1; V: TRBV19; DNA: TGTGCCAGTAGTTCAACCGGGACAGGGGGAGTCGAGCAGTACTTC; CDR3: CASSSTGTGGVEQYF
J: TRBJ1-2; size: few; D: NA; V: TRBV6-5; DNA: TGTGCCAGCAGTTCCGGGGGAGGTCGAGGCTACACCTTC; CDR3: CASSSGGGRGYTF
J: TRBJ1-5; size: NA; D: NA; V: TRBV19; DNA: TGTGCCAGTATCCAAGGGGGTCGCAATCAGCCCCAGCATTTT; CDR3: CASIQGGRNQPQHF
J: TRBJ2-3; size: few; D: TRBD2; V: TRBV19; DNA: TGTGCCAGTAGTCCCCCGGGAGGGGCAGATACGCAGTATTTT; CDR3: CASSPPGGADTQYF
J: TRBJ1-2; size: NA; D: NA; V: TRBV5-6; DNA: TGTGCCAGCAGCCTAAGGGGGTACTATGGCTACACCTTC; CDR3: CASSLRGYYGYTF
J: TRBJ2-7; size: NA; D: NA; V: TRBV19; DNA: TGTGCCAGTAGTATGCTGCAGGGGCCGCGAGAGCAGTACTTC; CDR3: CASSMLQGPREQYF
J: TRBJ2-1; size: once; D: TRBD2; V: TRBV11-1; DNA: TGTGCCAGCAGCCCGACTAGCGTGGGTGAGCAGTTCTTC; CDR3: CASSPTSVGEQFF
J: TRBJ2-3; size: few; D: TRBD1; V: TRBV6-4; DNA: TGTGCCAGCAGTGACAAATCACAGGGGGCAGATACGCAGTATTTT; CDR3: CASSDKSQGADTQYF
J: TRBJ1-2; size: NA; D: NA; V: TRBV12-3/TRBV12-4; DNA: TGTGCCAGCACTTTCGACACTTACGCAGGCTACACCTTC; CDR3: CASTFDTYAGYTF
J: TRBJ1-1; size: NA; D: NA; V: TRBV5-5; DNA: TGTGCCAGCAGCGCACAGGGGAACACTGAAGCTTTCTTT; CDR3: CASSAQGNTEAFF
J: TRBJ1-4; size: NA; D: NA; V: TRBV3-1/TRBV3-2; DNA: TGTGCCAGCAGCCCGAGGGGGTCCGAAAAACTGTTTTTT; CDR3: CASSPRGSEKLFF
J: TRBJ1-2; size: NA; D: NA; V: TRBV3-1/TRBV3-2; DNA: TGTGCCAGCAGCCCGTCCAGGGGCACCTATGGCTACACCTTC; CDR3: CASSPSRGTYGYTF
J: TRBJ2-7; size: NA; D: NA; V: TRBV11-2; DNA: TGTGCCAGCAGGTCGTTCGGGGGTACCTACGAGCAGTACTTC; CDR3: CASRSFGGTYEQYF
J: TRBJ1-4; size: NA; D: TRBD1; V: TRBV19; DNA: TGTGCCAGTAGTGCGACAGGGACTAATGAAAAACTGTTTTTT; CDR3: CASSATGTNEKLFF
J: TRBJ2-2; size: NA; D: NA; V: TRBV18; DNA: TGTGCCAGCTCACCACAGTTGAACAGGGCTTCCGGGGAGCTGTTTTTT; CDR3: CASSPQLNRASGELFF
J: TRBJ1-1; size: NA; D: NA; V: TRBV25-1; DNA: TGTGCCAGCAGTGACCCCTTCGGGGGGGTGGGGACTGAAGCTTTCTTT; CDR3: CASSDPFGGVGTEAFF
J: TRBJ1-6; size: NA; D: TRBD1; V: TRBV2; DNA: TGTGCCAGCAATTTTAGGACAGGGGGAAGCTCCTATAATTCACCCCTCCACTTT; CDR3: CASNFRTGGSSYNSPLHF
J: TRBJ2-1; size: NA; D: NA; V: TRBV3-1/TRBV3-2; DNA: TGTGCCAGCAGCCAAGGTTTGAGCTCCTACAATGAGCAGTTCTTC; CDR3: CASSQGLSSYNEQFF
J: TRBJ2-1; size: NA; D: TRBD2; V: TRBV5-8; DNA: TGTGCCAGCAGCTCCATAGGACTAGCGGGAGTTCACGAGCAGTTCTTC; CDR3: CASSSIGLAGVHEQFF
J: TRBJ2-6; size: NA; D: NA; V: TRBV19; DNA: TGTGCCAGTAGTGAACAGGGTGCTGGGGCCAACGTCCTGACTTTC; CDR3: CASSEQGAGANVLTF
J: TRBJ1-1; size: NA; D: NA; V: TRBV25-1; DNA: TGTGCCAGCCTGGGACAAGAGAACACTGAAGCTTTCTTT; CDR3: CASLGQENTEAFF
J: TRBJ1-2; size: NA; D: TRBD1; V: TRBV24-1; DNA: TGTGCCACCAGTGAAGGGGACAGGGGGTATGGCTACACCTTC; CDR3: CATSEGDRGYGYTF
J: TRBJ2-2; size: NA; D: TRBD1; V: TRBV10-3; DNA: TGTGCCATCAGGGGACAGGGATACACCGGGGAGCTGTTTTTT; CDR3: CAIRGQGYTGELFF
J: TRBJ2-7; size: NA; D: NA; V: TRBV14; DNA: TGTGCCAGCAGCCAAGTCGAAGCGGGCCTCCTGGGCTACGAGCAGTACTTC; CDR3: CASSQVEAGLLGYEQYF
J: TRBJ1-1; size: NA; D: TRBD1; V: TRBV25-1; DNA: TGTGCCAGCACTCAGACAGGGGGGACCTATGCGGACACTGAAGCTTTCTTT; CDR3: CASTQTGGTYADTEAFF
J: TRBJ1-5; size: few; D: TRBD1; V: TRBV19; DNA: TGTGCCAGTAGTATAGGGACAGGGGGCGGCAATCAGCCCCAGCATTTT; CDR3: CASSIGTGGGNQPQHF
J: TRBJ1-3; size: NA; D: NA; V: TRBV18; DNA: TGTGCCAGCTCCCTGGACCAGGGGTCCCACTTCTCTGGAAACACCATATATTTT; CDR3: CASSLDQGSHFSGNTIYF
J: TRBJ2-4; size: NA; D: NA; V: TRBV28; DNA: TGTGCCAGCAGTTTTAGATTTCTAGCCAAAAACATTCAGTACTTC; CDR3: CASSFRFLAKNIQYF
J: TRBJ1-1; size: NA; D: NA; V: TRBV2; DNA: TGTGCCAGCAGTGAAATAAGGACACTGAACACTGAAGCTTTCTTT; CDR3: CASSEIRTLNTEAFF
J: TRBJ1-2; size: NA; D: TRBD1; V: TRBV11-2; DNA: TGTGCCAGCACCTTGTGGGGGGACAGGGGGGTCAACACCTTC; CDR3: CASTLWGDRGVNTF
J: TRBJ1-5; size: NA; D: NA; V: TRBV10-1; DNA: TGCGCCAGACCGGGAGGATGGGGAGGGGGCAATCAGCCCCAGCATTTT; CDR3: CARPGGWGGGNQPQHF
J: TRBJ2-1; size: NA; D: TRBD2; V: TRBV6-5; DNA: TGTGCCAGCAGTTATTCTTCGGGACTAGGGTACAATGAGCAGTTCTTC; CDR3: CASSYSSGLGYNEQFF
J: TRBJ2-1; size: NA; D: TRBD2; V: TRBV30; DNA: TGTGCCTGGAGTCCCAAGACGGGAGGATCCTACAATGAGCAGTTCTTC; CDR3: CAWSPKTGGSYNEQFF
J: TRBJ1-2; size: NA; D: NA; V: TRBV19; DNA: TGTGCCAGTAGTCAGTATCCGGGACTACAAGTCTATGGCTACACCTTC; CDR3: CASSQYPGLQVYGYTF
J: TRBJ2-7; size: NA; D: NA; V: TRBV7-9; DNA: TGTGCCAGCAGCCGGACAGAGTCCGACTACGAGCAGTACTTC; CDR3: CASSRTESDYEQYF
J: TRBJ2-7; size: NA; D: NA; V: TRBV15; DNA: TGTGCCACCAGCAGAGGGGGTAGCGGCTACGAGCAGTACTTC; CDR3: CATSRGGSGYEQYF
J: TRBJ2-1; size: NA; D: TRBD2; V: TRBV5-6; DNA: TGTGCCAGCAGCCCCTTAGCGGGAGAGCACAATGAGCAGTTCTTC; CDR3: CASSPLAGEHNEQFF
J: TRBJ1-2; size: few; D: NA; V: TRBV5-5; DNA: TGTGCCAGCAGCTTAGCGGACAGCGTCAACTATGGCTACACCTTC; CDR3: CASSLADSVNYGYTF